What follows are 2 T cell receptor beta chains derived from one specimen sequenced in a study of blood T cells in healthy people across ages. The use of a sample-barcoded 5' primer and a J-beta primer mix characterized a second PCR of roughly 7 to 11 cycles. TCRdb re-derived calls from the 5' RACE reads in MiXCR, one entry per CDR3 protein. In the table there are over a million distinct CDR3 sequences, less than 45% of which are singletons. The sequenced sample was blood. These receptors came from a woman younger than 30 in good health.

The genes are TRBV5-1 and TRBJ2-1; D could derive from TRBD1 or TRBD2 (5 bases each). The J call may be wrong; the DNA end is better matched by TRBJ2-7. Germline V gene data show CDR1 as SGHRS and CDR2 as YFSETQ. The CDR3 contains 15 residues. The CDR3 DNA reads TGCGCCAGCACTCGGACACCCGGGAACTACAATGAGCAGTACTTC. Its protein product is CASTRTPGNYNEQYF.

There are a few counts of this clonotype. The CDR3 is CASSQYLNTEAFF. DNA for the CDR3: TGTGCCAGCAGTCAGTATCTGAACACTGAAGCTTTCTTT. V is TRBV6-5 and J is TRBJ1-1; D call uncertain. From germline, CDR1 is MNHEY and CDR2 SVGAGI. The CDR3 has 13 residues. V lost 5 bases to trimming and J lost 0 bases, with 7 bases between them.